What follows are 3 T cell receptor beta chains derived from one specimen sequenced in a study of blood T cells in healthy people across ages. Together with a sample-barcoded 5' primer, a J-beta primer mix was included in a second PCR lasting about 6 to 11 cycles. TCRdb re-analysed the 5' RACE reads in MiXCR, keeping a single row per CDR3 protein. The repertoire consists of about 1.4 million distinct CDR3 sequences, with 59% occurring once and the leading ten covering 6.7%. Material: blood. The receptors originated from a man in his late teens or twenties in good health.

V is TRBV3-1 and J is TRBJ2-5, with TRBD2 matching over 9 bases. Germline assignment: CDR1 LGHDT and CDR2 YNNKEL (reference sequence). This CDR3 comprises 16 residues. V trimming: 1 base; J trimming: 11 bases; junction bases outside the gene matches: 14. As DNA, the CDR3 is TGTGCCAGCAGCCAAGGGGGAGCGGGAGGATGGGATGAGCAGTACTTC. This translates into CASSQGGAGGWDEQYF.

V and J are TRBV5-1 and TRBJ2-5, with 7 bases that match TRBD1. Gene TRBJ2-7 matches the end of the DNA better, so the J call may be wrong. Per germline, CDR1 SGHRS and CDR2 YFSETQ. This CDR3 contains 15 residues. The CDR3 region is CASSRAGTDTYEQYF. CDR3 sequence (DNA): TGCGCCAGCAGCCGCGCCGGGACAGATACCTACGAGCAGTACTTC.

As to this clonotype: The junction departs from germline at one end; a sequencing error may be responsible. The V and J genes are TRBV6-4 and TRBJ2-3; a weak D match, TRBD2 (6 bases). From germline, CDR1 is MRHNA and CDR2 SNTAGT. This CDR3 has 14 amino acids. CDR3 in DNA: TGTGCCAGAAGTGACGCTGGGGAGGCAGATACGCAGTATTTT. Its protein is CARSDAGEADTQYF.